This T cell receptor beta chain appears in the sequencing data of a study of cytomegalovirus exposure and HLA in healthy donors. The PCR had 60 Vbeta and 13 Jbeta primers. Clones were read by immunoSEQ multiplex PCR, and TCRdb kept only the in-frame ones, dropping some. The sample has roughly 63,000 clones, approximately 82% seen once. As to this clone: A read error may produce the germline difference seen at one junction end. Other DNA sequences in this sample translate to the same CDR3.

The germline CDR1 and CDR2 sequences are LNHDA and SQIVND (reference sequence). CDR3 size: 15 residues. The chain links TRBV19 to TRBJ1-2; 9 positions agree with TRBD1. Sequenced input: PBMCs. This clonotype was obtained from a middle-aged woman in good health and CMV-seropositive. The DNA of the CDR3 is TGCGCCAGTAGTCCCCGGGACAGGGTTTTCTATGGCTACACCTTC. It codes for CASSPRDRVFYGYTF.